Following are 24 T cell receptor beta chains from one sample sequenced in a study of blood T cell repertoires in COVID-19 (TCRdb year 2020). Receptors were amplified or captured by the immunoSEQ multiplex PCR assay. In TCRdb, the immuneACCESS table is reduced to in-frame sequences with V and J assigned. These tables do not hold every clone; where another copy was compared, an unresolved V gene accounts for under half, and the others remain unexplained. The sample contains approximately 150,000 clones, around 90% of them found a single time. Jointly, the top ten make up over 0.8% of the sample. Sequenced sample: peripheral blood. These TCRs come from a woman in her fifties or sixties with acute or convalescent COVID-19.

The genes are TRBV6-5 and TRBJ2-7; 7 bases line up with TRBD1. The CDR3 has 14 amino acids. Looked up from germline, CDR1 is MNHEY and CDR2 is SVGAGI. Trimming took 0 bases from V and 3 from J; bases not matched to a gene: 2. CDR3 sequence reads: CASSYSYRGYEQYF. CDR3 nucleotides: TGTGCCAGCAGTTACTCGTACAGGGGCTACGAGCAGTACTTC.

CDR3 DNA: TGTGCCAGCAGCTTGGGGCGGGGCTCTAGCACAGATACGCAGTATTTT. Translation: CASSLGRGSSTDTQYF. J is TRBJ2-3 and V is TRBV5-8; possibly TRBD2 for D (6 bases). CDR3 length: 16 amino acids. V shed 0 bases and J shed 0 bases, with 11 bases lying between them. From germline, CDR1 is SGHTS and CDR2 YDEGEE. Looking up the rest from reference TRBV5-8 and TRBJ2-3 gives the full variable domain: EAGVTQSPTHLIKTRGQQATLRCSPISGHTSVYWYQQALGLGLQFLLWYDEGEERNRGNFPPRFSGRQFPNYSSELNVNALELEDSALYLCASSLGRGSSTDTQYFGPGTRLTVL.

The chain carries TRBV7-7 and TRBJ2-7, with a possible D match to TRBD2 (6 bases). V gave up 2 bases and J gave up 2 bases, with 13 bases separating them. This CDR3 has 15 amino acids. The germline gives CDR1 SSHAT, CDR2 FNYEAQ (reference sequence). For the CDR3, the DNA is TGTGCCAGCAGCTTAATGTCAGGGAGGACCTACGAGCAGTACTTC. Translating it yields CASSLMSGRTYEQYF.

The chain recombines TRBV14 with TRBJ1-1; D ambiguous. The CDR3 has 13 residues. Germline CDR1 SGHDN, CDR2 FVKESK. V was pared by 6 bases and J by 0 bases, with 8 bases between. The CDR3 DNA sequence: TGTGCCAGCAGTCTCACACTGAACACTGAAGCTTTCTTT. Translating gives CASSLTLNTEAFF.

The V call is TRBV11-1, the J call TRBJ2-5, with D possibly TRBD1 on 5 matching bases. Germline CDR1 is SGHAT and CDR2 is FQDESV (reference sequence). V was pared by 2 bases and J by 5 bases, with 15 bases between. CDR3 length: 15 residues. CDR3 nucleotide sequence: TGTGCCAGCAGCTTACAGGGCCCCATGGGGGAGACCCAGTACTTC. It specifies CASSLQGPMGETQYF.

This clone appeared a few times. The V call is TRBV7-2, the J call TRBJ2-1; 8 nucleotides agree with TRBD2. Per the germline V gene, CDR1 is SGHTA and CDR2 is FQGNSA. The V gene end was trimmed by 4 bases and the J gene end by 7 bases; junction bases not matched to a gene: 15. This CDR3 has 17 amino acids. CDR3 in amino acids: CASSSRGRQAGANEQFF. The CDR3 nucleotides read TGTGCCAGCAGCTCAAGGGGCCGACAAGCGGGGGCAAATGAGCAGTTCTTC. Full variable domain (outside the CDR3, taken from reference TRBV7-2 and TRBJ2-1): GAGVSQSPSNKVTEKGKDVELRCDPISGHTALYWYRQSLGQGLEFLIYFQGNSAPDKSGLPSDRFSAERTGGSVSTLTIQRTQQEDSAVYLCASSSRGRQAGANEQFFGPGTRLTVL.

The gene calls are TRBV5-5 and TRBJ2-1; D may be TRBD2 (7 bases). CDR1 and CDR2 (germline): SGHKS, YYEKEE (reference sequence). V lost 1 base and J 7 bases, leaving 18 bases between the germline ends. The CDR3 runs 16 residues. CDR3 sequence reads: CASSLSGGALGNEQFF. CDR3 coding DNA: TGTGCCAGCAGCTTGTCTGGGGGGGCGTTGGGGAATGAGCAGTTCTTC. The full variable domain, with the rest looked up from reference TRBV5-5 and TRBJ2-1, is DAGVTQSPTHLIKTRGQQVTLRCSPISGHKSVSWYQQVLGQGPQFIFQYYEKEERGRGNFPDRFSARQFPNYSSELNVNALLLGDSALYLCASSLSGGALGNEQFFGPGTRLTVL.

V and J are TRBV1 and TRBJ1-2. TRBV1 is termed a pseudogene. The CDR3 runs to 13 residues. DNA for the CDR3: TGCACCAGCAGCCCGTTTCGGGTGGATGGCTACACCTTC. Protein product: CTSSPFRVDGYTF.

This rearrangement joins TRBV7-3 to TRBJ2-2; the match to TRBD1 covers 8 bases. The junction had 6 bases not matched to a gene; V was cut back by 5 bases and J by 4 bases. In germline, CDR1 is SGHTA, CDR2 FQGTGA. CDR3 length: 15 amino acids. CDR3 sequence (DNA): TGTGCCAGCAGCCTCGACAGGGGAGGCACCGGGGAGCTGTTTTTT. This codes for CASSLDRGGTGELFF.

The chain links TRBV11-3 to TRBJ1-1, with D possibly TRBD1 on 6 matching bases. V dropped 2 bases and J dropped 4 bases, with 14 bases sitting between them. CDR1 SGHNT and CDR2 YENEEA come from the germline V gene. The CDR3 covers 15 residues. CDR3 in amino acids: CASSLTTGLGTEAFF. The CDR3 DNA is TGTGCCAGCAGCTTAACCACAGGGTTGGGCACTGAAGCTTTCTTT.

The chain employs TRBV6-6 and TRBJ1-1; D ambiguous. This CDR3 spans 16 amino acids. V gave up 0 bases and J gave up 1 base, with 12 bases separating them. Per the germline V gene, CDR1 is MNHNY and CDR2 is SVGAGI (reference sequence). The chain's CDR3 is CASSYSIARQNTEAFF. CDR3 nucleotide sequence: TGTGCCAGCAGTTACTCGATTGCCAGGCAGAACACTGAAGCTTTCTTT.

The chain uses TRBV10-3 and TRBJ2-7, with 10 bases aligning to TRBD2. J was trimmed by 5 bases and V by 6 bases; bases with no gene match: 7. This CDR3 contains 14 residues. In germline, CDR1 is ENHRY, CDR2 SYGVKD. In DNA, the CDR3 is TGTGCCATCAGAGCTAGCGGGAGTAGCGACGAGCAGTACTTC. Translated: CAIRASGSSDEQYF.

The chain uses TRBV30 and TRBJ2-7, with 8 positions matching TRBD1. The CDR3 totals 11 residues. V dropped 5 bases and J dropped 5; count of bases not matched to a gene: 2. Germline loops: CDR1 GTSNPN, CDR2 SVGIG (reference sequence). The CDR3 is CAWGQGNEQYF. The CDR3 DNA sequence: TGTGCCTGGGGACAGGGAAACGAGCAGTACTTC.

The chain combines TRBV19 with TRBJ1-2; 12 bases align to TRBD1. Germline values: CDR1 LNHDA, CDR2 SQIVND (reference sequence). The CDR3 sequence is 15 residues long. Germline trimming cut 4 bases from V and 3 bases from J; bases unmatched to any gene: 3. CDR3 residues: CASSTGTGGDYGYTF. CDR3 DNA sequence: TGTGCCAGTAGTACAGGGACAGGGGGCGACTATGGCTACACCTTC.

The chain combines TRBV7-8 with TRBJ2-7; TRBD2 agrees at 7 bases. Germline values: CDR1 SGHVS, CDR2 FQNEAQ. V lost 1 base, J lost 3 bases, and 3 bases stayed unmatched. The CDR3 contains 14 residues. The CDR3 protein is CASSLEGLVYEQYF. The CDR3 coding sequence is TGTGCCAGCAGCTTAGAAGGACTAGTCTACGAGCAGTACTTC. Based on the CDR3 plus reference TRBV7-8 and TRBJ2-7, the full variable domain is GAGVSQSPRYKVAKRGQDVALRCDPISGHVSLFWYQQALGQGPEFLTYFQNEAQLDKSGLPSDRFFAERPEGSVSTLKIQRTQQEDSAVYLCASSLEGLVYEQYFGPGTRLTVT.

This clone was seen only a few times. The chain links TRBV15 to TRBJ1-2; no definite D call. CDR1 and CDR2 from the germline V gene are LNHNV and YYDKDF (reference sequence). The CDR3 sequence is 12 residues long. Trimming shortened V by 0 bases and J by 5 bases, and 4 bases separated the two germline ends. This CDR3 is CATSRDRYGYTF. The CDR3 nucleotides read TGTGCCACCAGCAGAGACAGGTATGGCTACACCTTC.

This clone showed up just once. The chain recombines TRBV27 with TRBJ2-1, with D possibly TRBD1 on 5 matching bases. Germline values: CDR1 MNHEY, CDR2 SMNVEV (reference sequence). Trimming pared 6 bases from V and 6 bases from J, leaving 12 bases between. The CDR3 has 13 amino acids. In DNA form, the CDR3 reads TGTGCCAGCAGGCCAACAGGCGCCAATGAGCAGTTCTTC. It encodes CASRPTGANEQFF.

This clone was seen only once. The same CDR3 is also encoded by other DNA sequences in this sample. This rearrangement joins TRBV5-1 to TRBJ2-1; no clear D gene. From germline, CDR1 is SGHRS and CDR2 YFSETQ. There are 14 residues in the CDR3. V was shortened by 4 bases and J by 4 bases, with 12 bases between the two germline ends. The CDR3, as DNA: TGCGCCAGCAGCCTGGCAGCCGGGTACAATGAGCAGTTCTTC. As protein: CASSLAAGYNEQFF.

This chain joins TRBV27 and TRBJ2-1, with 10 bases that match TRBD2. The CDR3 totals 15 residues. After removal of 3 bases from V and 4 bases from J, the junction contained 3 bases not matched to a gene. Germline CDR1 and CDR2: MNHEY and SMNVEV (reference sequence). DNA for the CDR3: TGTGCCAGCAGTTTTGGAGCGGGGGGGTACAATGAGCAGTTCTTC. This gives the protein CASSFGAGGYNEQFF.

This rearrangement joins TRBV9 to TRBJ2-1; TRBD2 might be the D (6 bases). The CDR3 is 15 amino acids. V was pared by 0 bases and J by 1 base, with 8 bases between. Germline CDR1 SGDLS, CDR2 YYNGEE. In DNA, the CDR3 is TGTGCCAGCAGCGTAGGCGGGACTTCCTACAATGAGCAGTTCTTC. Its protein product is CASSVGGTSYNEQFF.

The rearrangement links TRBV5-1 to TRBJ2-1; D unresolved. CDR1 is SGHRS, CDR2 YFSETQ, per germline. This CDR3 contains 14 residues. V lost 4 bases to trimming and J lost 3 bases, with 11 bases between them. DNA of the CDR3: TGCGCCAGCAGCCTCCAAGGAGTCTACAATGAGCAGTTCTTC. It yields the protein CASSLQGVYNEQFF.

V and J are TRBV6-1 and TRBJ1-5; possible D gene TRBD1, 5 bases. There are 14 residues in the CDR3. Germline assignment: CDR1 MNHNS and CDR2 SASEGT. Between the trimmed V and J ends, which lost 1 base and 7 bases, there was a span of 11 bases. This CDR3 reads CASSEGAGKQPQHF. The CDR3 region has the DNA TGTGCCAGCAGTGAAGGAGCAGGGAAGCAGCCCCAGCATTTT.

The chain recombines TRBV7-2 with TRBJ2-1, with D possibly TRBD1 on 5 matching bases. The V gene lost 5 bases and the J gene lost 3 bases, with 14 bases spanning the gap. The CDR3 loop spans 15 amino acids. In germline, CDR1 is SGHTA, CDR2 FQGNSA. This CDR3 reads CASSKEAGIYNEQFF. CDR3 nucleotides: TGTGCCAGCAGCAAAGAGGCAGGGATCTACAATGAGCAGTTCTTC.

The chain is built from TRBV6-6 and TRBJ1-4, with 7 positions matching TRBD1. CDR3 length: 15 amino acids. The ends lost 0 bases at V and 6 bases at J; junction bases unmatched: 4. The germline CDR1 and CDR2 sequences are MNHNY and SVGAGI (reference sequence). CDR3 sequence: CASSYSRGLDEKLFF. The CDR3 DNA is TGTGCCAGCAGTTACTCGAGGGGGCTGGATGAAAAACTGTTTTTT.